The TCR beta chain described here comes from a study of T cell responses to AZD1222 COVID-19 vaccine (dated by TCRdb to the early 2020s). Study-level background: Because spike-specific TCR depth and breadth did not differ between the two schedules, AZD1222 recipients who got a second dose at roughly 4 weeks were pooled with those who got a second dose at roughly 12 weeks. A total of just over 230 trial participants underwent TCR sequencing, of whom 207 had received two doses of AZD1222 and some 26 had received two doses of the MenACWY control vaccine. Trial participants were enrolled by age into 18-55, 56-69 and 70-plus year subgroups, with roughly 150, 30 and 60 TCR-sequenced participants respectively. On the study overall, not on this receptor specifically: Conclusions about previously exposed vaccinees are limited, since just 5 or 6 AZD1222 recipients were seropositive for SARS-CoV-2 at baseline. CD4 TCRs associated with the vaccine covered the entire spike protein, and the dominant responses were in regions 160-218 and 743-854. Reportedly, almost half of the unique spike-specific TCRs recognized epitopes lying outside the regions that are mutated in the B.1.351 and B.1.1.7 variants. A significant rise in spike-specific TCR breadth and depth was observed after two AZD1222 doses relative to day 0 and relative to MenACWY recipients. Participants were mostly white British and included more females than males, and it was suggested by the authors that clonal diversity may have been underestimated. No day 14 peak-response samples were available, so repertoires were characterized only after the peak T cell response. In the small 56-69-year group, the increase in depth fell short of significance, most likely because of low power.

This sample's time point label indicates: baseline before first vaccination. The vaccinee samples were drawn from two UK trials, COV001 and COV002, one of which was a single-blind randomized controlled phase 2/3 trial testing AZD1222 (ChAdOx1 nCoV-19) in healthy adults. Trial participant PBMC samples were collected at day 0 and day 28 after the second dose for TCRbeta chain sequencing. Details on this clone: What antigen it recognizes has not been identified. Base qualities are not recorded, but no much larger clone differs from it by a single base.

From the cysteine up to the phenylalanine, the CDR3 has a length of 19 residues. Only the CDR3 portion is preserved as DNA: 57 bases, with reading frame beginning at the first base. Germline trimming amounts to 3 bases on V and 0 bases on J, with 15 as the count of junction bases outside the gene matches. Based on the germline V gene (reference sequence), the CDR1 and CDR2 sequences are SGHNT and YYREEE. The CDR3 regions of human TCRbeta chains were analyzed by immunosequencing. The authors' analysis ran thus. Repertoire TCRs were checked for matches against a reference library of SARS-CoV-2-specific TCRs that had been generated using the MIRA antigen-specificity platform. Breadth was defined as the fraction of unique TCRs that were SARS-CoV-2-associated, and depth was defined as the fraction of total T cells that were SARS-CoV-2-associated. Using the MIRA data, every spike-specific TCR was mapped to the spike region that the TCR reacted to and assigned to either a CD4 or a CD8 class. Log10-transformed breadth and depth values were compared by one-way ANOVA with Sidak's multiple comparisons tests. TCRdb stores this immuneACCESS table with in-frame sequences only. Part of the clones is absent; in the studies checked, under half of the shortfall reflects unresolved V genes, and no reason is known for the rest. For V, J and clone size, that table is used; D and trimming come from the DNA. For this sample there are around 70,000 clones; 65% to 80% appear just once. Of the sample, 9.5% to 13% falls within the top ten clones.

This TCR derives from an adult in good health. Sequenced material: peripheral blood, taken on day 0 of AZD1222 vaccination. Recombination connected TRBV5-4 to TRBJ2-4, with 7 junctional bases fitting TRBD1. The DNA sequence is TGTGCCAGCAGCTCCGGTATCGAGGGGGCCCTCCTAGCCAAAAACATTCAGTACTTC. The encoded protein is CASSSGIEGALLAKNIQYF.